The 20 T cell receptor beta chains presented below share a single source sample, sequenced in a study of T cell clonality in common variable immunodeficiency. Using immunoSEQ multiplex PCR, the repertoire was profiled, and TCRdb retains in-frame clones only, with some absent. The sample yields 25,000 to 35,000 clones, without any singletons. General study findings and limits: In common variable immunodeficiency, TCR beta chains reportedly carried fewer deletions and N-nucleotide insertions.

Which antigens these TCRs recognize remains unknown. The sequencing input was peripheral blood mononuclear cells. These receptors were collected from a human donor with common variable immunodeficiency.

This clone was observed a few times. The read ends 3 residues shy of where the CDR3 ends; the end is completed using the germline J gene. The chain links TRBV18 to TRBJ2-1; 8 nucleotides line up with TRBD1. The V gene end was trimmed by 6 bases and the J gene end by 0 bases; junction bases not matched to a gene: 10. This CDR3 is built from 17 residues. The germline CDR1 and CDR2 sequences are KGHSH and LQKENI. The CDR3: CASSPTQGAGSYNEQFF. The sequenced CDR3 bases are TGTGCCAGCTCGCCAACTCAGGGGGCAGGCTCCTACAATGAG.

Remarks on this clone: The CDR3 end is not reached by the read, which stops 3 residues before it; the germline J gene fills it in. The rearrangement joins TRBV7-2 to TRBJ2-7, with D hard to call. Trimming took off 3 bases at V and 4 bases at J, with 13 bases between the two ends. The germline V gene encodes CDR1 SGHTA and CDR2 FQGNSA. The CDR3 covers 14 residues. Here the CDR3 reads CASSFISPGYEQYF. CDR3 bases read: TGTGCCAGCAGCTTCATATCCCCGGGTTACGAG.

This clone has just a few counts. The CDR3 goes on 3 residues after the read ends, and that part is filled in from the germline J gene. V is TRBV7-9 and J is TRBJ2-7, with unresolved D. The ends were cut back, 2 bases at V and 5 bases at J, with 13 bases in the middle. CDR3 length equals 14 residues. Germline V gene lookup returns CDR1 SEHNR and CDR2 FQNEAQ (reference sequence). CDR3 bases read: TGTGCCAGCAGCTTAAGTTTTGGCCTAGACGAG. Its translation is CASSLSFGLDE. The full CDR3 reads CASSLSFGLDEQYF.

This clone occurred a few times. The observed sequence ends 3 residues before the CDR3 terminus, with the missing tail filled in from the germline J gene. This rearrangement joins TRBV20-1 to TRBJ2-3; perhaps TRBD2 as D (6 bases). Between the trimmed V and J ends, which lost 3 bases and 6 bases, there was a span of 19 bases. The CDR3 runs 15 residues. Per the germline V gene, CDR1 is DFQATT and CDR2 is SNEGSKA (reference sequence). CDR3 protein: CSARSGAGPLDTQYF. The CDR3 bases that were read are TGCAGTGCTAGGTCTGGTGCGGGGCCCCTTGATACG.

There are a few counts of this clone. The read falls 3 residues short of the CDR3 end, and the missing part is taken from the germline J gene. The rearrangement joins TRBV7-8 to TRBJ1-1; the match to TRBD1 covers 9 bases. CDR1 and CDR2 (germline): SGHVS, FQNEAQ. J lost 6 bases, V lost 4 bases, and 12 bases had no gene match. The CDR3 is 16 amino acids. CDR3: CASSSFPGQGLSEAFF. CDR3 bases read: TGTGCCAGCAGCTCATTCCCGGGACAGGGTCTTTCTGAA.

Many counts were recorded for this clone. The read falls 3 residues short of the CDR3 end, and the missing part is taken from the germline J gene. The chain couples TRBV6-1 to TRBJ2-7, with 9 bases aligning to TRBD2. The CDR3 consists of 16 residues. Germline V gene lookup returns CDR1 MNHNS and CDR2 SASEGT. V lost 4 bases to trimming and J lost 1 base; unmatched junction nucleotides: 8. Incomplete CDR3 DNA: TGTGCCAGCAGTGTAGACCCGGGACTAGCTTCCTACGAG. Protein sequence: CASSVDPGLASYE. The entire CDR3 reads CASSVDPGLASYEQYF.

Points on this clone: The missing CDR3 end, 3 residues past where the read stops, is filled in from the germline J gene. The rearrangement uses TRBV5-5 and TRBJ2-5; 8 bases are shared with TRBD1. The CDR3 has 14 residues. Losses at the gene ends were 0 bases for V and 3 bases for J; bases not matched to a gene: 1. Per germline, CDR1 SGHKS and CDR2 YYEKEE (reference sequence). CDR3 amino acids: CASSLGTGKETQYF. CDR3 DNA, as far as it was read: TGTGCCAGCAGCTTGGGGACAGGGAAAGAGACC.

With respect to this clone: The CDR3 goes on 3 residues after the read ends, and that part is filled in from the germline J gene. The chain carries TRBV7-2 and TRBJ2-3, with 11 positions matching TRBD2. The CDR3 has 18 residues. With V trimmed by 0 bases and J by 5 bases, 10 bases remained unmatched. Germline-derived CDR1 and CDR2 are SGHTA and FQGNSA. The DNA read from the CDR3 is TGTGCCAGCAGCTTAGCGGGGTCTAGCGGGGGGCAGGGAGATACG. Translating it yields CASSLAGSSGGQGDT. The complete CDR3 reads CASSLAGSSGGQGDTQYF.

This clone was picked up a small number of times. Read data end 3 residues before the CDR3 end; the end is taken from the germline J gene. The chain employs TRBV7-9 and TRBJ1-4, with 7 positions matching TRBD1. J gave up 8 bases and V 5 bases, and 11 bases lay outside the gene matches. From germline, CDR1 is SEHNR and CDR2 FQNEAQ (reference sequence). CDR3 length equals 15 residues. The chain's CDR3 is CASSPGDRLPEKLFF. CDR3 bases read: TGTGCCAGCAGCCCAGGGGACAGACTTCCAGAAAAA.

The sample holds a few counts of this clone. The CDR3 end falls 3 residues outside the read, so it is completed with the germline J gene. This sequence joins TRBV19 and TRBJ1-4; weak D call: TRBD1 (5 bases). Germline V gene sequence: CDR1 LNHDA, CDR2 SQIVND (reference sequence). V was cut by 11 bases and J by 3 bases, with 16 bases left in between. The CDR3 sequence is 14 residues long. CDR3 loop: CASTQGLPNEKLFF. The sequenced part of the CDR3 DNA is TGTGCCTCAACCCAGGGCTTGCCTAATGAAAAA.

This clone was counted a few times. The CDR3 end falls 3 residues outside the read, so it is completed with the germline J gene. The genes are TRBV18 and TRBJ2-5; tentative D call: TRBD2 (6 bases). Trimming pared 3 bases from V and 5 bases from J, leaving 10 bases between. Germline CDR1 and CDR2: KGHSH and LQKENI. CDR3 length equals 13 residues. CDR3 DNA, as far as it was read: TGTGCCAGCTCACCCAACGCGGGGGAGACC. Amino acid sequence: CASSPNAGET. Given in full, the CDR3 is CASSPNAGETQYF.

This clone appeared a few times. The read falls 3 residues short of the CDR3 end, and the missing part is taken from the germline J gene. The V gene is TRBV19, the J gene TRBJ2-1; D ambiguous. The germline gives CDR1 LNHDA, CDR2 SQIVND (reference sequence). Trimming shortened V by 3 bases and J by 5 bases, and 14 bases separated the two germline ends. The CDR3 covers 15 residues. CDR3 bases read: TGTGCCAGTAGTATGGGTCTAGGCTTAAACAATGAG. This sequence encodes CASSMGLGLNNE. In full, the CDR3 is CASSMGLGLNNEQFF.

This clone was seen ten or more times. The CDR3 is cut off 3 residues early in the read; its end comes from the germline J gene. The gene calls are TRBV20-1 and TRBJ1-1; unclear D gene. The CDR3 is made up of 13 amino acids. V gave up 0 bases and J gave up 3 bases, with 8 bases separating them. CDR1 is DFQATT and CDR2 is SNEGSKA in the germline V gene (reference sequence). The CDR3 reads CSAREQPYTEAFF. The sequenced part of the CDR3 DNA is TGCAGTGCTAGAGAACAGCCATACACTGAA.

This clone has only a few counts. The observed sequence ends 3 residues before the CDR3 terminus, with the missing tail filled in from the germline J gene. The rearrangement uses TRBV30 and TRBJ1-3; D unclear. CDR3 length: 14 residues. CDR1 is GTSNPN and CDR2 is SVGIG in the germline V gene (reference sequence). Trimming took off 1 base at V and 0 bases at J, with 7 bases between the two ends. CDR3 DNA, as far as it was read: TGTGCCTGGAGTGGGAGACACTCTGGAAACACC. It encodes CAWSGRHSGNT. The full CDR3 sequence reads CAWSGRHSGNTIYF.

This clone came up many times. The read stops 3 residues short of the end of the CDR3; the missing end is completed from the germline J gene. The rearrangement uses TRBV19 and TRBJ2-2, with 10 bases lining up with TRBD1. From germline, CDR1 is LNHDA and CDR2 SQIVND (reference sequence). The CDR3 totals 14 residues. With 6 bases clipped from V and 3 bases from J, the junction kept 1 base outside the gene matches. The DNA read from the CDR3 is TGTGCCAGTAGAGGGACAGGGGACACCGGGGAG. It codes for CASRGTGDTGE. The full CDR3 protein reads CASRGTGDTGELFF.

Many counts were recorded for this clone. The read comes to an end 3 residues before the CDR3 does, leaving the germline J gene to fill in the end. This chain connects TRBV7-9 to TRBJ1-1, with D possibly being TRBD1 (6 bases). Germline CDR1 reads SEHNR; CDR2 reads FQNEAQ (reference sequence). The CDR3 has 14 residues. Between the trimmed V and J ends, which lost 5 bases and 1 base, there was a span of 11 bases. This CDR3 is CASSGGHANTEAFF. The part of the CDR3 DNA that was read is TGTGCCAGCAGCGGGGGACATGCGAACACTGAA.

In this sample, this clone turned up many times. The sequence runs out 3 residues before the end of the CDR3; the remainder is reconstructed from the germline J gene. The rearrangement links TRBV20-1 to TRBJ2-5, with unresolved D. The V and J ends lost 7 bases and 1 base respectively, with 13 bases between them. The V gene's germline CDR1 is DFQATT and CDR2 SNEGSKA (reference sequence). The CDR3 has 13 amino acids. The CDR3 here is CSGTGSFQETQYF. CDR3 DNA (partial): TGCAGTGGTACGGGTAGCTTCCAAGAGACC.

Of note for this clone: Read data end 3 residues before the CDR3 end; the end is taken from the germline J gene. This chain joins TRBV7-6 and TRBJ2-1, with D possibly matching TRBD2 (5 bases). V was shortened by 1 base and J by 4 bases, with 8 bases between the two germline ends. The CDR3 is 14 amino acids. In germline, CDR1 is SGHVS, CDR2 FNYEAQ. CDR3 in amino acids: CASSLGRVYNEQFF. Incomplete CDR3 DNA: TGTGCCAGCAGCTTAGGGCGGGTTTACAATGAG.

This clone has only a few counts. This CDR3 is CASSGGQGYQETQYF. The part of the CDR3 DNA that was read is TGTGCCAGCAGTGGGGGACAGGGCTACCAAGAGACC. The rearrangement links TRBV6-1 to TRBJ2-5; TRBD1 matches at 9 bases. The read stops 3 residues short of the end of the CDR3; the missing end is completed from the germline J gene. V was clipped by 4 bases and J by 0 bases; unmatched bases: 3. Germline CDR1 and CDR2: MNHNS and SASEGT. The CDR3 loop spans 15 amino acids.

The CDR3 bases that were read are TGTGCCTGGATGGGGTGGCGGGGGATTTACAATGAG. Residues: CAWMGWRGIYNE. The whole CDR3 region reads CAWMGWRGIYNEQFF. The chain has TRBV30 and TRBJ2-1; TRBD2 matches 7 bases. The DNA ends 3 residues before the CDR3 does, and the rest of the CDR3 is filled in from the germline J gene. The CDR3 length is 15 residues. The V segment lost 4 bases and the J segment 4 bases; nucleotides outside the gene matches: 10. CDR1 GTSNPN and CDR2 SVGIG come from the germline V gene (reference sequence).